What follows are 25 T cell receptor beta chains derived from one specimen sequenced in a study of healthy donors' naive CD4 and CD8 T cells. Starting from roughly 0.45 ug of total RNA, TCR libraries were made with linear amplification. TCRdb re-called the reads through MiXCR, storing one row per CDR3 protein. The repertoire holds around 200,000 distinct CDR3 sequences, with under 85% as singletons. The sequenced sample consisted of naive CD4+ and CD8+ T cells sorted from blood, pooled from several donors. All receptors derive from a pool of human donors in good health; the sample pools cells from several healthy donors.

The rearrangement links TRBV11-2 to TRBJ2-5; D remains unclear. The CDR3 extends over 13 amino acids. Germline V CDR1 and CDR2: SGHAT, FQNNGV. V was trimmed by 5 bases and J by 4 bases, leaving 11 bases between them. The CDR3 here is CASSPLRSETQYF. The CDR3 DNA reads TGTGCCAGCAGCCCCCTCCGGTCAGAGACCCAGTACTTC.

The CDR3 protein is CASSLEGTSGSRNNEQFF. DNA for the CDR3: TGTGCCAGCAGCTTGGAGGGGACTAGCGGGAGCAGAAACAATGAGCAGTTCTTC. This sequence joins TRBV5-4 and TRBJ2-1, with 14 bases fitting TRBD2. Germline-derived CDR1 and CDR2 are SGHNT and YYREEE (reference sequence). The CDR3 loop spans 18 amino acids. The junction had 7 bases not matched to a gene; V was cut back by 0 bases and J by 5 bases.

The chain couples TRBV5-4 to TRBJ1-2; 8 bases line up with TRBD1. Germline V gives CDR1 SGHNT, CDR2 YYREEE (reference sequence). Trimming took 3 bases from V and 4 from J; bases not matched to a gene: 2. The CDR3 spans 13 residues. As DNA, the CDR3 is TGTGCCAGCAGCTCGGGACAGGTCTATGGCTACACCTTC. Its protein is CASSSGQVYGYTF.

The chain links TRBV29-1 to TRBJ2-1; the D gene could be TRBD1 or TRBD2 (5 bases each). Per the germline V gene, CDR1 is SQVTM and CDR2 is ANQGSEA. The CDR3 spans 13 residues. Trimming pared 7 bases from V and 2 bases from J, leaving 12 bases between. The chain's CDR3 is CSGRQRTYNEQFF. The CDR3 bases are TGCAGCGGGAGACAGCGGACCTACAATGAGCAGTTCTTC.

The rearrangement joins TRBV6-5 to TRBJ2-7, with 7 bases aligning to TRBD1. The junction had 11 bases not matched to a gene; V was cut back by 6 bases and J by 6 bases. The CDR3 contains 14 residues. The germline V gene has CDR1 MNHEY and CDR2 SVGAGI. In DNA, the CDR3 is TGTGCCAGCAGAGCAGACAGGGCCCTCGGCGAGCAGTACTTC. Its protein is CASRADRALGEQYF.

V gene TRBV6-2 or TRBV6-3 combines with J gene TRBJ2-5, with 7 bases identical to TRBD2. Germline lookup yields CDR1 MNHEY and CDR2 SVGEGT. J gave up 6 bases and V 2 bases, and 9 bases lay outside the gene matches. CDR3 size: 15 residues. In nucleotides, the CDR3 is TGTGCCAGCAGTTACAGCCCCGGGAGGAAACAGACCCAGTACTTC. Encoded protein: CASSYSPGRKQTQYF.

This rearrangement joins TRBV27 to TRBJ2-1; 8 bases match TRBD2. V dropped 6 bases and J dropped 7; count of bases not matched to a gene: 11. This CDR3 has 15 amino acids. In germline, CDR1 is MNHEY, CDR2 SMNVEV (reference sequence). The CDR3 DNA sequence: TGTGCCAGCAGCCTGGGACTAGGTCCCTCTAATGAGCAGTTCTTC. Its translation is CASSLGLGPSNEQFF.

The chain has TRBV6-4 and TRBJ2-1, with a possible D match to TRBD1 (6 bases). V lost 8 bases to trimming and J lost 10 bases, with 18 bases between them. Germline V gene lookup returns CDR1 MRHNA and CDR2 SNTAGT. The CDR3 has 13 amino acids. The chain's CDR3 is CASGPREGQEQFF. DNA of the CDR3: TGTGCCAGCGGGCCTAGGGAAGGACAGGAGCAGTTCTTC.

The V gene is TRBV29-1, the J gene TRBJ2-5; D is uncertain. The CDR3 has 13 amino acids. In germline, CDR1 is SQVTM, CDR2 ANQGSEA. V was pared by 6 bases and J by 1 base, with 12 bases between. The CDR3 reads CSVKSRLQETQYF. CDR3 DNA: TGCAGCGTCAAAAGTCGGCTCCAAGAGACCCAGTACTTC.

CDR3 coding DNA: TGTGCCAGCAGCTTCCGGGACAGGGAAATCATCAATCAGCCCCAGCATTTT. Protein: CASSFRDREIINQPQHF. This chain joins TRBV7-2 and TRBJ1-5; 9 positions match TRBD1. V lost 3 bases, J lost 3 bases, and 9 bases stayed unmatched. The CDR3 contains 17 residues. The germline CDR1 and CDR2 sequences are SGHTA and FQGNSA.

This chain joins TRBV6-6 and TRBJ2-3; maybe TRBD2 (5 bases). The CDR3 spans 13 residues. Trimming shortened V by 0 bases and J by 7 bases, and 8 bases separated the two germline ends. The germline CDR1 and CDR2 sequences are MNHNY and SVGAGI (reference sequence). This chain's CDR3 is CASSYSTMNTQYF. The CDR3 DNA follows: TGTGCCAGCAGTTACTCGACTATGAATACGCAGTATTTT.

The chain is built from TRBV27 and TRBJ1-5; D is uncertain. V lost 0 bases and J lost 0, with 3 bases in between. CDR3 length equals 14 residues. Germline V gene lookup returns CDR1 MNHEY and CDR2 SMNVEV (reference sequence). CDR3 DNA: TGTGCCAGCAGTTTATCGTCTAGCAATCAGCCCCAGCATTTT. Protein: CASSLSSSNQPQHF.

Note on this clonotype: One end of the junction does not line up with germline, which may come from a read error. CDR3 region: CSAEDPGTDTEAFF. In nucleotides, the CDR3 is TGCAGCGCTGAAGATCCAGGGACGGACACTGAAGCTTTCTTT. The rearrangement uses TRBV29-1 and TRBJ1-1; tentatively, D is TRBD1 (5 bases). The CDR3 has 14 residues. Germline-derived CDR1 and CDR2 are SQVTM and ANQGSEA.

The rearrangement uses TRBV29-1 and TRBJ2-5; D gene uncertain. The length of the CDR3 is 11 residues. The germline CDR1 and CDR2 sequences are SQVTM and ANQGSEA. V lost 5 bases, J lost 6 bases, and 10 bases lay in between. CDR3 protein: CSVQVGQTQYF. CDR3 DNA sequence: TGCAGCGTTCAGGTCGGGCAGACCCAGTACTTC.

The chain uses TRBV20-1 and TRBJ2-6; D call uncertain. Germline CDR1 reads DFQATT; CDR2 reads SNEGSKA (reference sequence). The CDR3 extends over 14 amino acids. V dropped 2 bases and J dropped 2 bases, with 7 bases sitting between them. CDR3 sequence (DNA): TGCAGTGCTAGAATCCAGGCTGGGGCCAACGTCCTGACTTTC. It codes for CSARIQAGANVLTF.

The chain joins TRBV7-8 to TRBJ1-2; D is ambiguous. The germline CDR1 and CDR2 sequences are SGHVS and FQNEAQ. Trimming cost V 1 base and J 4 bases, with 10 bases left between them. CDR3 length: 14 amino acids. The CDR3 loop reads CASSLGLPTYGYTF. The DNA for the CDR3 is TGTGCCAGCAGCTTAGGACTCCCTACCTATGGCTACACCTTC.

The chain couples TRBV5-5 to TRBJ2-7, with a possible D match to TRBD2 (6 bases). Germline assignment: CDR1 SGHKS and CDR2 YYEKEE (reference sequence). This CDR3 has 14 amino acids. Trimming took off 7 bases at V and 2 bases at J, with 16 bases between the two ends. The CDR3 sequence is CASVPGEPTYEQYF. CDR3 DNA: TGTGCCAGCGTCCCGGGAGAGCCTACCTACGAGCAGTACTTC.

In its sample, this clonotype was seen once. This chain uses TRBV29-1 with TRBJ2-2; 11 nucleotides match TRBD2. The CDR3 extends over 14 amino acids. Germline values: CDR1 SQVTM, CDR2 ANQGSEA. The CDR3 loop reads CGAQLAGATGELFF. For the CDR3, the DNA is TGCGGCGCCCAACTAGCGGGGGCCACCGGGGAGCTGTTTTTT.

The J gene is TRBJ2-5, the V gene TRBV6-2 or TRBV6-3; TRBD1 or TRBD2 may be the D gene (7 bases each). Trimming took off 8 bases at V and 4 bases at J, with 14 bases between the two ends. The CDR3 loop spans 13 amino acids. CDR1 MNHEY and CDR2 SVGEGT come from the germline V gene. The CDR3 DNA sequence: TGTGCCAGCGGAACAGGGGAGGGAGAGACCCAGTACTTC. Translating gives CASGTGEGETQYF.

The chain links TRBV6-5 to TRBJ1-6; no clear D gene. Germline loops: CDR1 MNHEY, CDR2 SVGAGI. The CDR3 loop spans 15 amino acids. Between the trimmed V and J ends, which lost 0 bases and 7 bases, there was a span of 10 bases. The CDR3 DNA is TGTGCCAGCAGTTACTCGAATACCGGGAATTCACCCCTCCACTTT. It translates to CASSYSNTGNSPLHF.

Note on this clonotype: Relative to the germline gene, one junction end is altered; a read error may explain this. The V call is TRBV5-1, the J call TRBJ2-3; D may be TRBD1 (5 bases). Per the germline V gene, CDR1 is SGHRS and CDR2 is YFSETQ. The CDR3 sequence is 16 residues long. CDR3 DNA sequence: TGTGCCAGCAGCCCTCCGAGGCAGGGTGGTGTAGATACGCAGTATTTT. Its translation is CASSPPRQGGVDTQYF.

V and J are TRBV19 and TRBJ1-1; D call uncertain. The CDR3 is made up of 14 amino acids. Germline CDR1 and CDR2: LNHDA and SQIVND (reference sequence). V lost 3 bases, J lost 0 bases, and 8 bases lay in between. CDR3 bases: TGTGCCAGTAGTATTCTATCGTTGAACACTGAAGCTTTCTTT. Encoded protein: CASSILSLNTEAFF.

This chain links TRBV29-1 with TRBJ1-1; 10 bases map to TRBD1. The J segment lost 4 bases and the V segment lost 6 bases, leaving 2 bases of the junction unmatched. The germline CDR1 and CDR2 sequences are SQVTM and ANQGSEA. This CDR3 is 12 amino acids long. The CDR3 is CSVGQGGTEAFF. The CDR3 nucleotides are TGCAGCGTCGGACAGGGGGGCACTGAAGCTTTCTTT.

The count of this clonotype is one. V is TRBV19 and J is TRBJ2-3; 7 bases line up with TRBD2. The CDR3 loop spans 15 amino acids. The V gene end was trimmed by 3 bases and the J gene end by 3 bases; junction bases not matched to a gene: 6. Germline CDR1 and CDR2: LNHDA and SQIVND (reference sequence). The CDR3 is CASSIKAGITDTQYF. The CDR3 DNA sequence: TGTGCCAGTAGTATCAAAGCGGGGATAACAGATACGCAGTATTTT. Combining the CDR3 with reference TRBV19 and TRBJ2-3 gives the whole variable domain DGGITQSPKYLFRKEGQNVTLSCEQNLNHDAMYWYRQDPGQGLRLIYYSQIVNDFQKGDIAEGYSVSREKKESFPLTVTSAQKNPTAFYLCASSIKAGITDTQYFGPGTRLTVL.

This chain links TRBV19 with TRBJ2-1, with D perhaps matching TRBD1 (6 bases). Germline V gene data show CDR1 as LNHDA and CDR2 as SQIVND (reference sequence). CDR3 size: 15 residues. V was cut by 2 bases and J by 2 bases, with 10 bases left in between. CDR3 residues: CASSISGGPYNEQFF. CDR3 nucleotide sequence: TGTGCCAGTAGTATAAGTGGGGGCCCCTACAATGAGCAGTTCTTC.